These 21 T cell receptor beta chains came from one sample sequenced in a study of shared clonotypes between healthy human individuals. This table comes from immunoSEQ multiplex PCR, and its TCRdb copy is limited to in-frame clones, with some not included. The sample holds some 630,000 clones, 60% to 80% seen once. The specimen was memory CD4+ T cells sorted from blood. Subset described: CD45RA-negative fraction. All receptors derive from a woman in her twenties or thirties in good health.

This clone was counted once. The rearrangement links TRBV7-8 to TRBJ2-7; 8 bases align to TRBD1. The V gene end was trimmed by 2 bases and the J gene end by 0 bases; junction bases not matched to a gene: 12. Germline values: CDR1 SGHVS, CDR2 FQNEAQ. This CDR3 region has 18 residues. The CDR3 region has the DNA TGTGCCAGCAGCTTACGTCAGGCAGGGGGCCTGAGCTCCTACGAGCAGTACTTC. Amino acids: CASSLRQAGGLSSYEQYF.

J is TRBJ1-2 and V is TRBV4-1; 7 nucleotides agree with TRBD1. The CDR3 extends over 14 amino acids. J was trimmed by 4 bases and V by 3 bases; bases with no gene match: 5. Germline-derived CDR1 and CDR2 are MGHRA and YSYEKL. The DNA for the CDR3 is TGCGCCAGCAGCCAGGCCGACAGGGTCTATGGCTACACCTTC. Translating it yields CASSQADRVYGYTF.

The chain is built from TRBV10-2 and TRBJ2-1, with no clear D. Germline loops: CDR1 WSHSY, CDR2 SAAADI. V was clipped by 7 bases and J by 5 bases, with 15 bases between them. The CDR3 is made up of 14 amino acids. CDR3 loop: CASTVSSVDNEQFF. CDR3 bases: TGCGCCAGCACCGTCTCTTCGGTCGACAATGAGCAGTTCTTC.

The rearrangement uses TRBV19 and TRBJ1-1, with D unresolved. Between the trimmed V and J ends, which lost 6 bases and 1 base, there was a span of 15 bases. This CDR3 contains 15 residues. Per the germline V gene, CDR1 is LNHDA and CDR2 is SQIVND (reference sequence). The CDR3, as DNA: TGTGCCAGTAGGACTTCCGGCAGCTGGAACACTGAAGCTTTCTTT. It translates to CASRTSGSWNTEAFF.

The rearrangement links TRBV7-9 to TRBJ2-6, with unresolved D. The ends were cut back, 1 base at V and 3 bases at J, with 4 bases in the middle. The CDR3 is 14 amino acids. Germline V gives CDR1 SEHNR, CDR2 FQNEAQ (reference sequence). CDR3 amino acids: CASSLVVGANVLTF. The CDR3 coding sequence is TGTGCCAGCAGCTTAGTAGTTGGGGCCAACGTCCTGACTTTC.

The J gene is TRBJ2-7, the V gene TRBV5-1; a weak D match, TRBD1 (6 bases). Deletions cut 0 bases from V and 2 bases from J, with 12 bases between. This CDR3 region has 15 residues. From germline, CDR1 is SGHRS and CDR2 YFSETQ. CDR3 in amino acids: CASSLVQGDTYEQYF. The DNA for the CDR3 is TGCGCCAGCAGCTTGGTACAGGGAGACACCTACGAGCAGTACTTC.

This clone was detected once. The V gene is TRBV10-2, the J gene TRBJ1-5; D ambiguous. The CDR3 length is 13 residues. Germline V CDR1 and CDR2: WSHSY, SAAADI. V gave up 7 bases and J gave up 3 bases, with 10 bases separating them. CDR3 region: CASTQTFNQPQHF. The CDR3 nucleotides read TGCGCCAGCACACAGACTTTCAATCAGCCCCAGCATTTT.

This chain joins TRBV18 and TRBJ2-3; maybe TRBD1 (6 bases). V was clipped by 1 base and J by 5 bases, with 13 bases between them. The CDR3 covers 15 residues. Per the germline V gene, CDR1 is KGHSH and CDR2 is LQKENI. The CDR3 reads CASSPRNLGGDTQYF. CDR3 nucleotide sequence: TGTGCCAGCTCACCACGTAACCTAGGGGGAGATACGCAGTATTTT.

CDR3 in amino acids: CASSLSGVGTQYF. DNA of the CDR3: TGTGCCAGCAGCTTGTCCGGAGTTGGTACGCAGTATTTT. The rearrangement links TRBV13 to TRBJ2-3; D is unresolved. The CDR3 runs 13 residues. The V end was cut by 3 bases, the J end by 8 bases, with 12 bases between. Germline lookup yields CDR1 PRHDT and CDR2 FYEKMQ (reference sequence).

This clone was observed a handful of times. The chain couples TRBV9 to TRBJ2-1; D unclear. Germline-derived CDR1 and CDR2 are SGDLS and YYNGEE. CDR3 length equals 13 residues. Trimming removed 1 base at V and 6 bases at J, with 8 bases between. CDR3 sequence reads: CASSVFASNEQFF. The CDR3 DNA is TGTGCCAGCAGCGTATTTGCCTCCAATGAGCAGTTCTTC.

The chain uses TRBV5-1 and TRBJ2-7; D gene unclear. In germline, CDR1 is SGHRS, CDR2 YFSETQ. Trimming shortened V by 4 bases and J by 7 bases, and 12 bases separated the two germline ends. CDR3 length equals 12 residues. CDR3 sequence: CASSNPLGEQYF. The CDR3 nucleotides read TGCGCCAGCAGCAACCCGCTGGGAGAGCAGTACTTC.

V and J are TRBV15 and TRBJ2-3; a possible D gene is TRBD2 (5 bases). CDR1 is LNHNV, CDR2 YYDKDF, per germline (reference sequence). Trimming left V 0 bases short and J 8 bases short, with 18 bases between. The CDR3 runs 16 residues. CDR3 sequence: CATSRDLGAGTGTQYF. DNA of the CDR3: TGTGCCACCAGCAGAGATCTAGGTGCGGGTACCGGTACGCAGTATTTT.

This chain uses TRBV5-1 with TRBJ2-7, with unresolved D. V was clipped by 3 bases and J by 2 bases, with 6 bases between them. Germline values: CDR1 SGHRS, CDR2 YFSETQ. The CDR3 is 12 residues long. CDR3 residues: CASSSHTYEQYF. In nucleotides, the CDR3 is TGCGCCAGCAGCTCGCACACCTACGAGCAGTACTTC.

The V and J genes are TRBV5-1 and TRBJ2-6; D unresolved. V was pared by 2 bases and J by 9 bases, with 21 bases between. This CDR3 comprises 17 residues. The germline V gene encodes CDR1 SGHRS and CDR2 YFSETQ. This CDR3 reads CASSLHPDLSLGNVLTF. The CDR3 DNA reads TGCGCCAGCAGCTTACACCCCGATTTGTCCCTCGGCAACGTCCTGACTTTC.

The chain is built from TRBV10-3 and TRBJ2-7; D gene unclear. The CDR3 totals 14 residues. Germline CDR1 is ENHRY and CDR2 is SYGVKD. V lost 6 bases and J lost 3, with 15 bases in between. The DNA of the CDR3 is TGTGCCATCAGAGATCGGCAAGCCCGCTACGAGCAGTACTTC. It is translated as CAIRDRQARYEQYF.

CDR3 sequence (DNA): TGTGCCAGCACAGAGGGGACAGGGATATTAGCGCCCCAGCATTTT. Encoded protein: CASTEGTGILAPQHF. The chain couples TRBV2 to TRBJ1-5, with 9 bases lining up with TRBD1. The CDR3 covers 15 residues. The V and J ends lost 7 bases and 9 bases, in that order; junction bases with no gene match: 13. CDR1 is SNHLY, CDR2 FYNNEI, per germline. The full variable domain, completed using reference TRBV2 and TRBJ1-5, is EPEVTQTPSHQVTQMGQEVILRCVPISNHLYFYWYRQILGQKVEFLVSFYNNEISEKSEIFDDQFSVERPDGSNFTLKIRSTKLEDSAMYFCASTEGTGILAPQHFGDGTRLSIL.

The chain is built from TRBV2 and TRBJ2-7, with D unresolved. V was clipped by 2 bases and J by 1 base, with 18 bases between them. The CDR3 is made up of 17 amino acids. Germline V lookup: CDR1 SNHLY, CDR2 FYNNEI. CDR3 in amino acids: CASSELGIGYGSYEQYF. As DNA, the CDR3 is TGTGCCAGCAGTGAATTAGGGATTGGGTACGGGTCCTACGAGCAGTACTTC.

About this clone itself: Other DNA sequences in the same sample also yield this CDR3. This chain's CDR3 is CASSLSGQGNEKLFF. The CDR3 DNA reads TGTGCCAGCAGCTTAAGTGGACAGGGTAATGAAAAACTGTTTTTT. The chain has TRBV7-9 and TRBJ1-4, with 8 bases fitting TRBD1. J gave up 4 bases and V 2 bases, and 3 bases lay outside the gene matches. This CDR3 region has 15 residues. Germline loops: CDR1 SEHNR, CDR2 FQNEAQ (reference sequence).

This clone was observed a single time. The chain carries TRBV7-2 and TRBJ2-5; TRBD1 is a possible D gene (5 bases). The V end lost 5 bases, the J end lost 2 bases, and 9 bases lay between the germline ends. The germline gives CDR1 SGHTA, CDR2 FQGNSA. This CDR3 contains 13 residues. The CDR3 nucleotides are TGTGCCAGCAGCCGACAGCTTCAAGAGACCCAGTACTTC. Its protein is CASSRQLQETQYF.

This clone was seen ten or more times. The rearrangement joins TRBV7-8 to TRBJ2-7; D remains ambiguous. The germline V and J ends were trimmed by 4 bases and 6 bases, with 13 bases remaining between them. CDR1 and CDR2 from the germline V gene are SGHVS and FQNEAQ. CDR3 length: 13 residues. CDR3 DNA: TGTGCCAGCAGCTGGTCTGCTAAATCCGAGCAGTACTTC. This translates into CASSWSAKSEQYF.

The gene calls are TRBV18 and TRBJ2-1, with 7 bases fitting TRBD2. Trimming cost V 4 bases and J 5 bases; bases outside gene matches: 17. The CDR3 runs to 18 residues. Germline lookup yields CDR1 KGHSH and CDR2 LQKENI. The CDR3 bases are TGTGCCAGCTCACTACTCTTGCATGGGGAGGGCCCCCACAATGAGCAGTTCTTC. This gives the protein CASSLLLHGEGPHNEQFF.